These 16 T cell receptor beta chains were sequenced from one sample in a study of shared clonotypes between healthy human individuals. The data were produced by immunoSEQ multiplex PCR, yet TCRdb's version contains in-frame clones alone and is incomplete. This sample has more than 2,000,000 clones, with more than 80% found just once. Sequenced sample: naive CD4+ T cells from PBMCs. Subset indicated: CD45RA+ positively selected. All receptors derive from a man between 18 and 35 years old in good health. Some clones in this sample may be carry-over from other donors' samples.

Concerning this clone itself: The same CDR3 also results from other DNA sequences found in this sample. The chain couples TRBV6-5 to TRBJ2-3; TRBD2 might be the D (5 bases). There are 13 residues in the CDR3. V lost 6 bases to trimming and J lost 0 bases, with 7 bases between them. Germline lookup yields CDR1 MNHEY and CDR2 SVGAGI. CDR3 in amino acids: CASSPGSTDTQYF. CDR3 DNA sequence: TGTGCCAGCAGCCCGGGGAGCACAGATACGCAGTATTTT.

The V and J genes are TRBV29-1 and TRBJ2-1; D is unresolved. Trimming removed 7 bases at V and 7 bases at J, with 17 bases between. Germline assignment: CDR1 SQVTM and CDR2 ANQGSEA. The CDR3 extends over 13 amino acids. Here the CDR3 reads CSGAPTTGNEQFF. The CDR3 DNA reads as TGCAGCGGGGCCCCTACTACCGGGAATGAGCAGTTCTTC.

The chain couples TRBV10-3 to TRBJ2-7, with D unresolved. Germline lookup yields CDR1 ENHRY and CDR2 SYGVKD. V was clipped by 4 bases and J by 4 bases, with 14 bases between them. The CDR3 loop spans 14 amino acids. CDR3 in DNA: TGTGCCATCAGTGGGCAGGTCTCGATTTACGAGCAGTACTTC. Residues: CAISGQVSIYEQYF.

The chain carries TRBV29-1 and TRBJ2-7; 7 nucleotides match TRBD1. There are 14 residues in the CDR3. Germline V gene data show CDR1 as SQVTM and CDR2 as ANQGSEA. V lost 6 bases, J lost 0 bases, and 8 bases stayed unmatched. The chain's CDR3 is CSVDRAPASYEQYF. The CDR3 nucleotides are TGCAGCGTCGACAGGGCACCGGCCTCCTACGAGCAGTACTTC.

The chain is built from TRBV11-3 and TRBJ2-1; 13 positions match TRBD2. V lost 5 bases, J lost 4 bases, and 8 bases stayed unmatched. Germline values: CDR1 SGHNT, CDR2 YENEEA. This CDR3 is 17 amino acids long. CDR3 sequence reads: CASSAPKGLAGYNEQFF. The CDR3 bases are TGTGCCAGCAGCGCTCCAAAGGGACTAGCGGGATACAATGAGCAGTTCTTC.

As to this clone: Other DNA sequences in this specimen translate into the identical CDR3. The gene calls are TRBV7-2 and TRBJ2-7, with D possibly being TRBD1 (5 bases). Germline assignment: CDR1 SGHTA and CDR2 FQGNSA. This CDR3 comprises 14 residues. Trimming removed 1 base from V and 4 bases from J, with 11 bases in between. In DNA, the CDR3 is TGTGCCAGCAGCTTAGGTCAGGGTTTTTACGAGCAGTACTTC. Protein: CASSLGQGFYEQYF.

The chain joins TRBV7-9 to TRBJ2-7, with D perhaps matching TRBD1 or TRBD2 (5 bases each). Germline V CDR1 and CDR2: SEHNR, FQNEAQ (reference sequence). The CDR3 totals 14 residues. Between the trimmed V and J ends, which lost 6 bases and 3 bases, there was a span of 15 bases. The CDR3 region is CASRGDSGNYEQYF. The CDR3 DNA is TGTGCCAGCAGGGGAGACTCAGGGAACTACGAGCAGTACTTC.

In its sample, this clone was seen once. J is TRBJ2-2 and V is TRBV7-9; D possibly corresponds to TRBD1 (6 bases). CDR1 SEHNR and CDR2 FQNEAQ come from the germline V gene (reference sequence). V gave up 1 base and J gave up 4 bases, with 16 bases separating them. CDR3 length equals 17 residues. DNA for the CDR3: TGTGCCAGCAGCTTAGTCCTCCGGACAGTAATCACCGGGGAGCTGTTTTTT. Translating gives CASSLVLRTVITGELFF. The complete variable domain, with remaining parts taken from reference TRBV7-9 and TRBJ2-2, reads DTGVSQNPRHKITKRGQNVTFRCDPISEHNRLYWYRQTLGQGPEFLTYFQNEAQLEKSRLLSDRFSAERPKGSFSTLEIQRTEQGDSAMYLCASSLVLRTVITGELFFGEGSRLTVL.

The table lists this clone with a few counts. This chain uses TRBV11-2 with TRBJ1-1; 7 bases are shared with TRBD1. The CDR3 spans 14 residues. Germline V gives CDR1 SGHAT, CDR2 FQNNGV. V was clipped by 6 bases and J by 4 bases; unmatched bases: 8. CDR3 residues: CASSLDRLGTEAFF. DNA of the CDR3: TGTGCCAGCAGTCTGGACAGGTTGGGCACTGAAGCTTTCTTT.

V and J are TRBV7-3 and TRBJ1-1, with D perhaps matching TRBD1 (6 bases). Germline CDR1 SGHTA, CDR2 FQGTGA. Trimming stripped 5 bases from V and 4 bases from J, with 17 bases between. The CDR3 runs 15 residues. CDR3 residues: CASSPAGVKGTEAFF. The CDR3 DNA reads as TGTGCCAGCAGCCCTGCAGGGGTTAAGGGCACTGAAGCTTTCTTT.

The chain joins TRBV10-3 to TRBJ2-1; D not resolved. V was trimmed by 2 bases and J by 7 bases, leaving 12 bases between them. This CDR3 has 14 residues. Germline V gene data show CDR1 as ENHRY and CDR2 as SYGVKD. CDR3 region: CAISEPEFLNEQFF. In DNA form, the CDR3 reads TGTGCCATCAGTGAGCCAGAATTCTTAAATGAGCAGTTCTTC.

The V call is TRBV7-2, the J call TRBJ1-2, with D maybe TRBD1 (5 bases). The CDR3 consists of 15 residues. V was pared by 1 base and J by 8 bases, with 17 bases between. CDR1 is SGHTA, CDR2 FQGNSA, per germline. CDR3 nucleotide sequence: TGTGCCAGCAGCTTAGGGGGCACCCCGTTGAACGGCTACACCTTC. Its protein product is CASSLGGTPLNGYTF.

This clone was observed a few times. J is TRBJ1-1 and V is TRBV2, with D possibly TRBD1 on 6 matching bases. CDR1 is SNHLY, CDR2 FYNNEI, per germline. V lost 6 bases to trimming and J lost 2 bases, with 10 bases between them. This CDR3 region has 13 residues. CDR3 nucleotides: TGTGCCAGCAGCAGGGGCAGTAACACTGAAGCTTTCTTT. Translating it yields CASSRGSNTEAFF. Based on the CDR3 plus reference TRBV2 and TRBJ1-1, the full variable domain is EPEVTQTPSHQVTQMGQEVILRCVPISNHLYFYWYRQILGQKVEFLVSFYNNEISEKSEIFDDQFSVERPDGSNFTLKIRSTKLEDSAMYFCASSRGSNTEAFFGQGTRLTVV.

The V and J genes are TRBV30 and TRBJ1-1, with D uncertain. Germline CDR1 reads GTSNPN; CDR2 reads SVGIG (reference sequence). This CDR3 spans 15 amino acids. V lost 2 bases to trimming and J lost 0 bases, with 13 bases between them. CDR3 sequence (DNA): TGTGCCTGGAGTTTAAACAGAGAGATGAACACTGAAGCTTTCTTT. Amino acid sequence: CAWSLNREMNTEAFF.

V usage is TRBV29-1 and J usage is TRBJ2-1; 7 bases align to TRBD1. Germline values: CDR1 SQVTM, CDR2 ANQGSEA. The V and J ends lost 4 bases and 9 bases, in that order; junction bases with no gene match: 9. The CDR3 contains 13 residues. The CDR3 sequence is CSVGLQGPSEQFF. CDR3 nucleotides: TGCAGCGTTGGCCTACAGGGGCCCAGTGAGCAGTTCTTC.

This chain connects TRBV11-2 to TRBJ2-7; no clear D gene. V lost 1 base to trimming and J lost 1 base, with 17 bases between them. Germline assignment: CDR1 SGHAT and CDR2 FQNNGV. The CDR3 is made up of 17 amino acids. This CDR3 reads CASSLVGPRQTSYEQYF. The CDR3 DNA sequence: TGTGCCAGCAGCTTAGTTGGACCCAGACAAACTTCCTACGAGCAGTACTTC.